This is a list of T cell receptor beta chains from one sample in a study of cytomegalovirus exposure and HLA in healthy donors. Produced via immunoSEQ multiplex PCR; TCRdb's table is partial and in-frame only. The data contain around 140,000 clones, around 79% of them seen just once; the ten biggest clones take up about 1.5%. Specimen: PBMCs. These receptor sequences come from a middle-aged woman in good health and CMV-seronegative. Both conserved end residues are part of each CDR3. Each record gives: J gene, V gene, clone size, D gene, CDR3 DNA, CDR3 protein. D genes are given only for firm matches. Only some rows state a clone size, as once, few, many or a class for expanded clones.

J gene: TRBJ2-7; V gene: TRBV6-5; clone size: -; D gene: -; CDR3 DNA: TGTGCCAGCAGTTACTCACGGACTCATAGCTACGAGCAGTGCTTC; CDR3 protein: CASSYSRTHSYEQCF
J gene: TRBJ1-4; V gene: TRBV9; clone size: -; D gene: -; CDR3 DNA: TGTGCCAGCAGCCCACGTAGCGCAACTAATGAAAAACTGTTTTTT; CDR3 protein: CASSPRSATNEKLFF
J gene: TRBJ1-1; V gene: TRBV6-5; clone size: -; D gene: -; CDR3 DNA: TGTGCCAGCACCGACTCATTGGGGGGCACTGAAGCTTTCTTT; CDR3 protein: CASTDSLGGTEAFF
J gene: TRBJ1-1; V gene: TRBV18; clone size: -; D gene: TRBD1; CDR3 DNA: TGTGCCAGCTCACCAGGGACAGGGGGCACTGAAGCTTTCTTT; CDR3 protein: CASSPGTGGTEAFF
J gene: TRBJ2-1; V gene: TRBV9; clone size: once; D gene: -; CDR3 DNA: TGTGCCAGCAGCAAAACTCCGAGCTCCTACAATGAGCAGTTCTTC; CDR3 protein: CASSKTPSSYNEQFF
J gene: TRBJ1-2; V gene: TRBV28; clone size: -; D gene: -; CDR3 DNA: TGTGCCAGCACCGAGGGAACCGCCGCCTATGGCTACACCTTC; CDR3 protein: CASTEGTAAYGYTF
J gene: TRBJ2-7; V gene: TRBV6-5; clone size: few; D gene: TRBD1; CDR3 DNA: TGTGCCAGCAGTTACGGACAGGGATTCTACGAGCAGTACTTC; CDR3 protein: CASSYGQGFYEQYF
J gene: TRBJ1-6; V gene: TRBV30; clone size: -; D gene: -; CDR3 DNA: TGTGCCTGGAGCCCCGGGGGGGGAGGTTCACCCCTCCACTTT; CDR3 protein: CAWSPGGGGSPLHF
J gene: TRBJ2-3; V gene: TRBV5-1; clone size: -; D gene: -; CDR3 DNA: TGCGCCAGCAGCTTGGGAGGGCACGGAGATACGCAGTATTTT; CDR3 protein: CASSLGGHGDTQYF
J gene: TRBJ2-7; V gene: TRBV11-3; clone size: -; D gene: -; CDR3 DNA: TGTGCCAGCAGCTTTACTCCTACCTACGAGCAGTACTTC; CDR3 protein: CASSFTPTYEQYF
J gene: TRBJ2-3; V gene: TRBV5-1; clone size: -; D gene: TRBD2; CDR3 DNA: TGCGCCAGCAGCTCTAGCGGGGGGGCAGATACGCAGTATTTT; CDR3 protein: CASSSSGGADTQYF
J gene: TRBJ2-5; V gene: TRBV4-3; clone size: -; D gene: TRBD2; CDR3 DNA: TGCGCCAGCAGCCCGGGGGGGGCCGGCGGCAAGACCCAGTACTTC; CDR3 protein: CASSPGGAGGKTQYF
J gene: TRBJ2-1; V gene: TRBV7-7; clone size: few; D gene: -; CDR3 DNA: TGTGCTAGCAGCGACCGGTGGGGCAGCTCCTACAATGAGCAGTTCTTC; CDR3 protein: CASSDRWGSSYNEQFF
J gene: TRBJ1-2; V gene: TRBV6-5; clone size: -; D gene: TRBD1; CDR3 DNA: TGTGCCAGCAGTTCCCTCGGGACAGCCTATGGCTACCCCTTC; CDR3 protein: CASSSLGTAYGYPF
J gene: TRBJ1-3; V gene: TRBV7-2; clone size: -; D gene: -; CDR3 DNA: TGTGCCAGCAGCCCAGGCCCCTCTGGAAACACCATATATTTT; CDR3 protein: CASSPGPSGNTIYF